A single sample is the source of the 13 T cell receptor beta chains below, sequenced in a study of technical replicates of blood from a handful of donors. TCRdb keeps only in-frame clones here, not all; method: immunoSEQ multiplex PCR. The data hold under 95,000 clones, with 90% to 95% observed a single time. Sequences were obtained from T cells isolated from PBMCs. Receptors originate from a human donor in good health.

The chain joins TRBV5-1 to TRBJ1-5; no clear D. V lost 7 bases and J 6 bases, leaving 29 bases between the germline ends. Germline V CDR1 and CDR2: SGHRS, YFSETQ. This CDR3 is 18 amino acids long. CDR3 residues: CASVPPQYVSPEGQPQHF. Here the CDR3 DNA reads TGCGCCAGCGTCCCCCCGCAGTATGTCTCACCTGAGGGTCAGCCCCAGCATTTT. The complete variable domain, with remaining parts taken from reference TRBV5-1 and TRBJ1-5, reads KAGVTQTPRYLIKTRGQQVTLSCSPISGHRSVSWYQQTPGQGLQFLFEYFSETQRNKGNFPGRFSGRQFSNSRSEMNVSTLELGDSALYLCASVPPQYVSPEGQPQHFGDGTRLSIL.

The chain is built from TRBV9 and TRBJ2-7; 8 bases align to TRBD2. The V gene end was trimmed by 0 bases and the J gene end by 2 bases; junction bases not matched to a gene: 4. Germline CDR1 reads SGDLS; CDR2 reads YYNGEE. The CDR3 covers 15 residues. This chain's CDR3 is CASSVGGSGAYEQYF. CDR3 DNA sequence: TGTGCCAGCAGCGTAGGGGGTAGCGGGGCCTACGAGCAGTACTTC.

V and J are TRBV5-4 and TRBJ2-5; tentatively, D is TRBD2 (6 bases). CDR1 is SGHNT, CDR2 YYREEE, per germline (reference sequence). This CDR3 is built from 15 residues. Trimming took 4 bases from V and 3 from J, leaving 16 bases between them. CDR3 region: CASSSSGGGKETQYF. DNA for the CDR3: TGTGCCAGCAGCAGCAGCGGTGGGGGGAAAGAGACCCAGTACTTC. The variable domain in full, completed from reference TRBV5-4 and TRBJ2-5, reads ETGVTQSPTHLIKTRGQQVTLRCSSQSGHNTVSWYQQALGQGPQFIFQYYREEENGRGNFPPRFSGLQFPNYSSELNVNALELDDSALYLCASSSSGGGKETQYFGPGTRLLVL.

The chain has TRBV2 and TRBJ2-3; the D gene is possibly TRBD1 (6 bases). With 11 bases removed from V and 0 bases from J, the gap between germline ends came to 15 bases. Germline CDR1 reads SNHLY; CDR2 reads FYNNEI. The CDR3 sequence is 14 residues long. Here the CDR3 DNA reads TGTGCCCGAAAGGACAGTCCTAGCACAGATACGCAGTATTTT. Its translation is CARKDSPSTDTQYF. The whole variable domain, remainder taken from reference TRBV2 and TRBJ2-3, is EPEVTQTPSHQVTQMGQEVILRCVPISNHLYFYWYRQILGQKVEFLVSFYNNEISEKSEIFDDQFSVERPDGSNFTLKIRSTKLEDSAMYFCARKDSPSTDTQYFGPGTRLTVL.

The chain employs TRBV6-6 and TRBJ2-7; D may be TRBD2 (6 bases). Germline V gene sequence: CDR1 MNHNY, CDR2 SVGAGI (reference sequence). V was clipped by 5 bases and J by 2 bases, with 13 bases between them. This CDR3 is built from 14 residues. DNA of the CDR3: TGTGCCAGCAGTCCAGAGGAGGGAACCTACGAGCAGTACTTC. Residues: CASSPEEGTYEQYF.

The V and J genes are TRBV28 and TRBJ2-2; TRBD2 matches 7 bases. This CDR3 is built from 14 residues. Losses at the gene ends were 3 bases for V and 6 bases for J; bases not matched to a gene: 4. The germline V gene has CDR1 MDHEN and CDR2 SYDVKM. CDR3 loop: CASSLGGKAGELFF. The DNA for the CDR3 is TGTGCCAGCAGTTTGGGAGGGAAGGCCGGGGAGCTGTTTTTT. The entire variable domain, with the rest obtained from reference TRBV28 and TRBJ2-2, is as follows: DVKVTQSSRYLVKRTGEKVFLECVQDMDHENMFWYRQDPGLGLRLIYFSYDVKMKEKGDIPEGYSVSREKKERFSLILESASTNQTSMYLCASSLGGKAGELFFGEGSRLTVL.

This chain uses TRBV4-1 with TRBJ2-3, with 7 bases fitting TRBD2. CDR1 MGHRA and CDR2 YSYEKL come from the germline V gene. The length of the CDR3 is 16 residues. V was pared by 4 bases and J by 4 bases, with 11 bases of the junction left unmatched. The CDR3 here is CASSRLGGTSPDTQYF. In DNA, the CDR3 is TGCGCCAGCAGCCGCCTCGGGGGGACCTCGCCAGATACGCAGTATTTT.

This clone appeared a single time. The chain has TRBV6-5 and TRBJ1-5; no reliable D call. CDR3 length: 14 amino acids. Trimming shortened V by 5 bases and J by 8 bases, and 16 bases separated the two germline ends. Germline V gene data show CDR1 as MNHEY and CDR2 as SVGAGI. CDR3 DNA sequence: TGTGCCAGCAGTCCGCGGACTGTGATGGAGCCCCAGCATTTT. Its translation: CASSPRTVMEPQHF.

DNA of the CDR3: TGCGCCAGCAGCTTGGTCCAGGGCGGCTACGAGCAGTACTTC. Protein sequence: CASSLVQGGYEQYF. The chain has TRBV5-1 and TRBJ2-7; D perhaps matches TRBD1 (5 bases). The CDR3 sequence is 14 residues long. Looked up from germline, CDR1 is SGHRS and CDR2 is YFSETQ. V lost 0 bases to trimming and J lost 3 bases, with 10 bases between them.

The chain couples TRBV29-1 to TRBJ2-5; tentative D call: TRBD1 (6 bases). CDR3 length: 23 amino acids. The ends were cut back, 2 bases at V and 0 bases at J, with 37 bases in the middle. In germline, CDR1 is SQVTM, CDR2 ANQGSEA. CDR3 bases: TGCAGCGTTGAACCTAGGATGGGGGCTACAGATGGGGGCTACAGGAAAGACCAAGAGACCCAGTACTTC. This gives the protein CSVEPRMGATDGGYRKDQETQYF.

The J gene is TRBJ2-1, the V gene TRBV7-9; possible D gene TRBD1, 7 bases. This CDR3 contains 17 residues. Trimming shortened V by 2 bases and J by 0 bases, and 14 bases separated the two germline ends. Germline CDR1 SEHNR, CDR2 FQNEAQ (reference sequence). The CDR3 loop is CASSLNRQGGSYNEQFF. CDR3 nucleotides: TGTGCCAGCAGCTTAAATCGACAGGGAGGCTCCTACAATGAGCAGTTCTTC.

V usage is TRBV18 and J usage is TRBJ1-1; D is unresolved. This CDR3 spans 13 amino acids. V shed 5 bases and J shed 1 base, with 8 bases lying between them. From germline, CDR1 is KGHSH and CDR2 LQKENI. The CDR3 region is CASSREWNTEAFF. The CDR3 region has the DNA TGTGCCAGCTCAAGAGAGTGGAACACTGAAGCTTTCTTT.

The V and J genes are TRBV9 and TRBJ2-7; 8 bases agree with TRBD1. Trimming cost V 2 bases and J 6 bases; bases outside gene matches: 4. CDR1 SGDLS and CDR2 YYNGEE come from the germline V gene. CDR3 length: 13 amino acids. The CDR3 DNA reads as TGTGCCAGCAGCGTTTCAGACAGGGGCGAGCAGTACTTC. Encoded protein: CASSVSDRGEQYF.